The 12 T cell receptor beta chains below were found in one sample sequenced in a study of cytomegalovirus exposure and HLA in healthy donors. It was with 60 Vbeta and 13 Jbeta primers that the PCR ran. The method was immunoSEQ multiplex PCR; TCRdb's version includes in-frame clones alone and lacks a portion of them. Counted here are 80,000 to 100,000 clones, roughly 70% occurring once; the ten biggest clones make up 15% to 20%. Material: PBMCs. The receptors stem from a woman aged 18-29 years in good health and CMV-seropositive.

The V and J genes are TRBV7-9 and TRBJ2-1; 9 bases line up with TRBD2. There are 16 residues in the CDR3. Germline loops: CDR1 SEHNR, CDR2 FQNEAQ (reference sequence). The ends lost 7 bases at V and 3 bases at J; junction bases unmatched: 10. The CDR3 protein is CASIPTSGQRYNEQFF. CDR3 sequence (DNA): TGTGCCAGCATCCCGACTAGCGGCCAACGCTACAATGAGCAGTTCTTC.

The V gene is TRBV9, the J gene TRBJ1-1; 7 positions match TRBD1. The J segment lost 4 bases and the V segment lost 0 bases, leaving 3 bases of the junction unmatched. Germline loops: CDR1 SGDLS, CDR2 YYNGEE. The CDR3 sequence is 14 residues long. CDR3 residues: CASSVEAGGTEAFF. The CDR3 bases are TGTGCCAGCAGCGTAGAGGCAGGGGGCACTGAAGCTTTCTTT.

The gene calls are TRBV9 and TRBJ2-5, with D possibly TRBD2 on 7 matching bases. Trimming cost V 0 bases and J 1 base, with 13 bases left between them. CDR3 length: 16 amino acids. In germline, CDR1 is SGDLS, CDR2 YYNGEE. The CDR3 protein is CASSVEGGRGQETQYF. CDR3 nucleotide sequence: TGTGCCAGCAGCGTAGAAGGGGGGAGGGGCCAAGAGACCCAGTACTTC.

The sample holds one count of this clone. The chain recombines TRBV15 with TRBJ1-5; D unresolved. Trimming removed 1 base from V and 3 bases from J, with 13 bases in between. The CDR3 covers 16 residues. CDR1 and CDR2 from the germline V gene are LNHNV and YYDKDF (reference sequence). In DNA form, the CDR3 reads TGTGCCACCAGCAGAGGGGCGACCGAGAACAATCAGCCCCAGCATTTT. Its protein is CATSRGATENNQPQHF.

The chain recombines TRBV18 with TRBJ1-5; no reliable D call. The V gene's germline CDR1 is KGHSH and CDR2 LQKENI. The CDR3 totals 15 residues. Trimming shortened V by 6 bases and J by 3 bases, and 15 bases separated the two germline ends. Written as DNA, the CDR3 is TGTGCCAGCTCCCGCCTACAGAGCCCCAATCAGCCCCAGCATTTT. Its protein product is CASSRLQSPNQPQHF.

The chain joins TRBV5-6 to TRBJ1-2; the match to TRBD1 covers 10 bases. The length of the CDR3 is 16 residues. In germline, CDR1 is SGHDT, CDR2 YYEEEE. Trimming cost V 5 bases and J 2 bases; bases outside gene matches: 9. The CDR3 DNA is TGTGCCAGCAGTTTGATTCCGGGACAGGGGAACTATGGCTACACCTTC. This gives the protein CASSLIPGQGNYGYTF.

The chain uses TRBV19 and TRBJ2-7; the D gene is possibly TRBD2 (5 bases). Trimming took off 2 bases at V and 0 bases at J, with 11 bases between the two ends. This CDR3 contains 15 residues. CDR1 and CDR2 from the germline V gene are LNHDA and SQIVND (reference sequence). For the CDR3, the DNA is TGTGCCAGTAGTATAAGAAAGGCGGGCTCCTACGAGCAGTACTTC. Encoded protein: CASSIRKAGSYEQYF.

The chain employs TRBV5-5 and TRBJ2-7; D may be TRBD2 (6 bases). CDR3 length: 14 amino acids. V lost 0 bases, J lost 1 base, and 8 bases lay in between. Germline V gene sequence: CDR1 SGHKS, CDR2 YYEKEE (reference sequence). The CDR3 region has the DNA TGTGCCAGCAGCTTGGTGGCGGGGTCCTACGAGCAGTACTTC. This sequence encodes CASSLVAGSYEQYF.

J is TRBJ1-6 and V is TRBV7-6; 9 nucleotides agree with TRBD1. The germline V gene has CDR1 SGHVS and CDR2 FNYEAQ. Losses at the gene ends were 5 bases for V and 6 bases for J; bases not matched to a gene: 8. The CDR3 consists of 16 residues. The CDR3 loop is CASSGRDRVSNSPLHF. The CDR3 nucleotides are TGTGCCAGCAGCGGACGGGACAGGGTCAGTAATTCACCCCTCCACTTT.

The rearrangement uses TRBV29-1 and TRBJ2-1; 12 positions match TRBD2. The CDR3 covers 14 residues. J lost 11 bases, V lost 3 bases, and 8 bases had no gene match. The germline CDR1 and CDR2 sequences are SQVTM and ANQGSEA. CDR3 residues: CSVERTSGNSKQFF. The CDR3 DNA is TGCAGCGTTGAGCGGACTAGCGGGAATTCTAAGCAGTTCTTC.

The genes are TRBV11-1 and TRBJ2-1, with D perhaps matching TRBD2 (6 bases). Per the germline V gene, CDR1 is SGHAT and CDR2 is FQDESV (reference sequence). The CDR3 spans 15 residues. Trimming stripped 1 base from V and 6 bases from J, with 13 bases between. Here the CDR3 reads CASSLGRDSSNEQFF. The DNA of the CDR3 is TGTGCCAGCAGCTTAGGGCGGGACTCATCCAATGAGCAGTTCTTC.

V usage is TRBV4-2 and J usage is TRBJ1-1; possible D gene TRBD1, 5 bases. The CDR3 covers 15 residues. In germline, CDR1 is LGHNA, CDR2 YNFKEQ. V lost 1 base to trimming and J lost 1 base, with 10 bases between them. In DNA form, the CDR3 reads TGTGCCAGCAGCCAAGGAGCAGGGCAGAACACTGAAGCTTTCTTT. The encoded protein is CASSQGAGQNTEAFF.